Sequencing of this T cell receptor beta chain was carried out in a study of technical replicates of blood from a handful of donors. V was trimmed by 1 base and J by 5 bases, leaving 12 bases between them. CDR1 and CDR2 (germline): SGHTA, FQGTGA. This CDR3 comprises 15 residues. Here immunoSEQ multiplex PCR was the method, and the copy in TCRdb shows in-frame clones only, minus some. The sample consists of about 71,000 clones, more than 75% of them appearing once. The sample taken for sequencing was PBMCs. This chain joins TRBV7-3 and TRBJ2-1; perhaps TRBD2 as D (6 bases). The TCR was taken from a human donor in good health. Some clones in this sample may be carry-over from other donors' samples. CDR3 sequence: CASSLMGGINNEQFF. The CDR3 DNA follows: TGTGCCAGCAGCTTAATGGGGGGAATAAACAATGAGCAGTTCTTC.